This TCR beta chain derives from a study of HIV-infected patients and healthy controls. By share, this clonotype counts as medium-sized. cDNA was made from about 510 ng RNA using alpha and beta constant primers. Separate chain-specific third strand synthesis with multiplexing indices produced the alpha and beta libraries. From the 5' RACE reads, TCRdb called clonotypes with MiXCR, one entry per CDR3 protein. The sample includes thousands of distinct CDR3 sequences, roughly 7% of them seen just once. Antiretroviral therapy had run roughly three months, about 14 weeks, before follow-up blood collection. No cell fractionation was done, so the repertoire covers all unsorted peripheral blood T cells. The starting material was blood, obtained during antiretroviral therapy. The TCR sequence derives from an adult with HIV infection.

This CDR3 reads CASSLQAGNTIYF. The CDR3 bases are TGTGCCAGCAGTCTCCAAGCTGGAAACACCATATATTTT. This rearrangement joins TRBV12-3 or TRBV12-4 to TRBJ1-3; D gene ambiguous. V lost 5 bases and J lost 2, with 7 bases in between. This CDR3 has 13 residues.